The text below deals with one T cell receptor (beta chain). Using its own MiXCR run on the RT-PCR reads, TCRdb lists one record per CDR3 protein. This sample has about 570,000 distinct CDR3 sequences, with around 11% found just once. This CDR3 region has 14 residues. Trimming stripped 0 bases from V and 2 bases from J, with 8 bases between. Looked up from germline, CDR1 is SGHRS and CDR2 is YFSETQ. This record belongs to a study of response to subunit inactivated influenza vaccine. These data were also reused for a study on T cells expressing NK-cell markers. That report notes: For TCR beta, cDNA was produced by 5'RACE template switching with UMIs. Whether the expanded NKG2C+ T cell clones recognized HCMV remained unclear.

This sequence joins TRBV5-1 and TRBJ1-2, with D possibly TRBD1 on 6 matching bases. The receptor's source is a man aged 45-60 years who received an inactivated influenza vaccine. The sequenced sample was PBMCs from blood, obtained on the day of vaccination. CDR3 sequence: CASSLADRNYGYTF. In DNA, the CDR3 is TGCGCCAGCAGCTTGGCAGACAGGAACTATGGCTACACCTTC.